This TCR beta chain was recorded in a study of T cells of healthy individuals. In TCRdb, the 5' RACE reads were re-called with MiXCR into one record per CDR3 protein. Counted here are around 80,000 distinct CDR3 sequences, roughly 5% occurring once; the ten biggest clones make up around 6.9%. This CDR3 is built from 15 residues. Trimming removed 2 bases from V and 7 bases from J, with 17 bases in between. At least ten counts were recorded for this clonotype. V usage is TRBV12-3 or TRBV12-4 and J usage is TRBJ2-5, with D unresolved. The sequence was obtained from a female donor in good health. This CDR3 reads CASSLNGQAVWTQYF. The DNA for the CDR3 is TGTGCCAGCAGTTTAAACGGCCAAGCTGTTTGGACCCAGTACTTC.